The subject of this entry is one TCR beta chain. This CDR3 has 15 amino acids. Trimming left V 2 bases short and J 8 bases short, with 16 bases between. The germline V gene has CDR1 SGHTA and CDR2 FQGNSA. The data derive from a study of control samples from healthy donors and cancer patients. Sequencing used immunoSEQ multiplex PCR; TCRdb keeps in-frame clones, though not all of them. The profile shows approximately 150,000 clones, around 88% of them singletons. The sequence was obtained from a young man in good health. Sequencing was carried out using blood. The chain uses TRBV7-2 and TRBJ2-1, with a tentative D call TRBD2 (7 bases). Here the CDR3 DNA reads TGTGCCAGCAGCTTATTTACCACAGGGAGGGATGAGCAGTTCTTC. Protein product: CASSLFTTGRDEQFF.